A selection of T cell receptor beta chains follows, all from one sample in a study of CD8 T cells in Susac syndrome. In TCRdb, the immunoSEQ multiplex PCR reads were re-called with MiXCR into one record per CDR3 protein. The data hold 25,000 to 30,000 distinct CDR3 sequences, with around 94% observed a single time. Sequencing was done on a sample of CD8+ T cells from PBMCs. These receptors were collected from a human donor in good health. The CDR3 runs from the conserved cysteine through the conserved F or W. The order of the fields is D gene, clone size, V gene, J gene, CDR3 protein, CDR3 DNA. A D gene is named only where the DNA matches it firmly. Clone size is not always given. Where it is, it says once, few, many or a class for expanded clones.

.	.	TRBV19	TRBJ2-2	CASRDGRYTGELFF	TGTGCCAGTAGGGACGGTAGATACACCGGGGAGCTGTTTTTT
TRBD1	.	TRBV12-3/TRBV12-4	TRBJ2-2	CASSLGQHTGELFF	TGTGCCAGCAGTTTGGGACAGCACACCGGGGAGCTGTTTTTT
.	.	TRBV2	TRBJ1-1	CASSAGDGTEAFF	TGTGCCAGCAGTGCAGGGGACGGCACTGAAGCTTTCTTT
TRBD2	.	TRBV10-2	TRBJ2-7	CASRGTSGGYEQYF	TGCGCCAGCAGAGGGACTAGCGGGGGGTACGAGCAGTACTTC
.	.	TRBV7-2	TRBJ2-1	CASRGALTLSSYNEQFF	TGTGCCAGCAGGGGAGCGCTAACCCTGAGCTCCTACAATGAGCAGTTCTTC
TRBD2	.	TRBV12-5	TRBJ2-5	CASVPDGGGGETQYF	TGTGCTAGTGTCCCGGACGGGGGGGGAGGAGAGACCCAGTACTTC
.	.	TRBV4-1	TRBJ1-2	CASSQARESSNYGYTF	TGCGCCAGCAGCCAGGCCCGGGAGAGTTCTAACTATGGCTACACCTTC
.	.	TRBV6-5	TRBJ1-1	CASSYGGITEAFF	TGTGCCAGCAGTTACGGGGGGATCACTGAAGCTTTCTTT
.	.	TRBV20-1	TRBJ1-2	CSARLGDGYTF	TGCAGTGCTAGGCTCGGGGATGGCTACACCTTC
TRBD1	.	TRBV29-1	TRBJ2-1	CSVEDGQGAREQFF	TGCAGCGTTGAAGACGGGCAGGGGGCGAGAGAGCAGTTCTTC
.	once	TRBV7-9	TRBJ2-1	CASRPGGGSSYNEQFF	TGTGCCAGCAGGCCTGGTGGGGGGAGCTCCTACAATGAGCAGTTCTTC
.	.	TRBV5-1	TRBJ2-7	CASSLDSPGSGYEQYF	TGCGCCAGCAGCTTGGATTCCCCGGGGTCGGGATACGAGCAGTACTTC
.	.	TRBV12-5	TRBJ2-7	CASGLTPVTGVSYEQYF	TGTGCTAGTGGTTTGACTCCAGTGACAGGCGTGTCCTACGAGCAGTACTTC
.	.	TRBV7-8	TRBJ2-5	CASSFWTDPYQETQYF	TGTGCCAGCAGCTTCTGGACAGACCCTTACCAAGAGACCCAGTACTTC
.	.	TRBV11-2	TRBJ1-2	CASTPQSGNYGYTF	TGTGCCAGCACTCCCCAGAGTGGGAACTATGGCTACACCTTC
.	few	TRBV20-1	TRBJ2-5	CSARRVEATRETQYF	TGCAGTGCAAGGCGTGTGGAGGCCACCAGGGAGACCCAGTACTTC
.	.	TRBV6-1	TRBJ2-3	CASRKRGDTQYF	TGTGCCAGCAGAAAAAGGGGAGATACGCAGTATTTT
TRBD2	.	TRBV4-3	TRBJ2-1	CASSQDVVAGTVRNEQFF	TGCGCCAGCAGCCAAGATGTGGTAGCGGGGACCGTAAGGAATGAGCAGTTCTTC
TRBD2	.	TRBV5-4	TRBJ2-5	CASSVLAGGPRETQYF	TGTGCCAGCAGCGTCTTAGCGGGGGGGCCGAGAGAGACCCAGTACTTC
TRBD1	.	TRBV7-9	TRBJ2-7	CASSLETGRYEQYF	TGTGCCAGCAGCTTAGAGACAGGGCGGTACGAGCAGTACTTC
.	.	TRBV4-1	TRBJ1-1	CASSQPGLMNTEAFF	TGCGCCAGCAGCCAACCGGGGCTTATGAACACTGAAGCTTTCTTT
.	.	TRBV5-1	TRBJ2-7	CASSNREDSYEQYF	TGCGCCAGCAGTAACAGGGAGGACTCCTACGAGCAGTACTTC
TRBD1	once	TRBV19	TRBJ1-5	CASSPWTGDIGNQPQHF	TGTGCCAGTAGTCCTTGGACAGGGGACATTGGCAATCAGCCCCAGCATTTT
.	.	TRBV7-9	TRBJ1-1	CASSPSYEAFF	TGTGCCAGCAGCCCCAGTTACGAAGCTTTCTTT
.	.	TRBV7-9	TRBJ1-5	CASSLGAGVIGNQPQHF	TGTGCCAGCAGCTTAGGAGCAGGGGTTATAGGCAATCAGCCCCAGCATTTT
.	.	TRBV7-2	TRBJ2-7	CASSPAGAHEQYF	TGTGCCAGCAGCCCCGCGGGGGCTCACGAGCAGTACTTC
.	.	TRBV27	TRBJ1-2	CASSFSGRVRLGGYTF	TGTGCCAGCAGTTTTTCAGGGAGGGTGAGACTAGGGGGCTACACCTTC
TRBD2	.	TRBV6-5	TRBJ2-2	CASSLLAGGLVSGELFF	TGTGCCAGCAGCTTACTAGCGGGGGGGCTGGTCTCCGGGGAGCTGTTTTTT
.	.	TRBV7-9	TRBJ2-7	CASTSEQGSPYEQYF	TGTGCCAGCACCTCAGAACAGGGTTCACCCTACGAGCAGTACTTC
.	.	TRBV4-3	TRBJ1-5	CASSQAPWADQPQHF	TGCGCCAGCAGCCAGGCCCCCTGGGCGGATCAGCCCCAGCATTTT
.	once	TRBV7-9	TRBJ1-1	CASSPDVMNTEAFF	TGTGCCAGCAGCCCGGATGTGATGAACACTGAAGCTTTCTTT
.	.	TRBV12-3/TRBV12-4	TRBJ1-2	CASSLGLSNYGYTF	TGTGCCAGCAGTTTAGGACTCTCTAACTATGGCTACACCTTC
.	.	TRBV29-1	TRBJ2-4	CSVEGNPRNIQYF	TGCAGCGTTGAGGGCAACCCCCGAAACATTCAGTACTTC
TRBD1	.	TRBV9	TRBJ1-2	CASSATRDRNDGPNYGYTF	TGTGCCAGCAGCGCGACCAGGGACAGGAACGATGGACCTAACTATGGCTACACCTTC
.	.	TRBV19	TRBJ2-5	CASSMGHQETQYF	TGTGCCAGTAGTATGGGACACCAAGAGACCCAGTACTTC
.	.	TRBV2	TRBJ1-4	CASSEAGQEKLFF	TGTGCCAGCAGTGAAGCAGGACAGGAAAAACTGTTTTTT
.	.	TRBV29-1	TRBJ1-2	CSVEGDNYGYTF	TGCAGCGTTGAAGGAGATAACTATGGCTACACCTTC
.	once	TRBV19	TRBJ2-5	CASSMIGPTGETQYF	TGTGCCAGTAGTATGATCGGACCGACCGGGGAGACCCAGTACTTC
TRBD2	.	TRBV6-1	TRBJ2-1	CASSPLASGGPRERQFF	TGTGCCAGCAGTCCCCTGGCTAGCGGGGGCCCACGTGAGCGGCAGTTCTTC
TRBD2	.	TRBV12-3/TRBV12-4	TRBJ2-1	CASSTWTSGGYNEQFF	TGTGCCAGCAGTACCTGGACTAGCGGGGGGTACAATGAGCAGTTCTTC
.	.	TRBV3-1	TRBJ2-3	CASSHLSGVDADTQYF	TGTGCCAGCAGCCACCTCTCGGGCGTAGACGCAGATACGCAGTATTTT
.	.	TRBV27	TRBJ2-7	CASSLSPISAQYF	TGTGCCAGCAGTTTGTCCCCGATTTCCGCGCAGTACTTC
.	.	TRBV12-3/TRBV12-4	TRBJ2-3	CASSLVGKVSTDTQYF	TGTGCCAGCAGTTTAGTGGGGAAGGTTAGCACAGATACGCAGTATTTT
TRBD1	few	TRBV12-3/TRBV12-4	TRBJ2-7	CASSLRAGGVYEQYF	TGTGCCAGCAGTTTAAGGGCAGGGGGCGTTTACGAGCAGTACTTC
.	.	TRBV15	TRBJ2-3	CATSMTRPDTQYF	TGTGCCACCAGCATGACTAGGCCCGATACGCAGTATTTT
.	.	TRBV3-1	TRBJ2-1	CASSQDGTSYNEQFF	TGTGCCAGCAGCCAAGACGGTACCTCCTACAATGAGCAGTTCTTC
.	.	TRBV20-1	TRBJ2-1	CSARDIDKGLYNEQFF	TGCAGTGCTAGAGATATCGACAAGGGCCTCTACAATGAGCAGTTCTTC
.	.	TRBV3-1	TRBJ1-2	CASSQNMAVLNYGYTF	TGTGCCAGCAGCCAGAATATGGCAGTGCTTAACTATGGCTACACCTTC
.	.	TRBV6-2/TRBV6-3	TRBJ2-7	CASSYSGDEQYF	TGTGCCAGCAGTTACTCGGGTGACGAGCAGTACTTC
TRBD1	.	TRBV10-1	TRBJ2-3	CASSEGGTGGTDTQYF	TGCGCCAGCAGTGAGGGTGGGACAGGGGGCACAGATACGCAGTATTTT
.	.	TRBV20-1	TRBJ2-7	CSARDRWSEQYF	TGCAGTGCTAGGGACAGATGGAGCGAGCAGTACTTC
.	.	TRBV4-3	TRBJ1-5	CASSQDRQSNQPQHF	TGCGCCAGCAGCCAAGATAGACAGTCTAATCAGCCCCAGCATTTT
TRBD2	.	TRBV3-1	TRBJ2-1	CASSHGTSGGYEQFF	TGTGCCAGCAGCCACGGGACTAGCGGGGGTTATGAGCAGTTCTTC
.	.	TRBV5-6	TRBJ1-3	CASSLGRGLSGNTIYF	TGTGCCAGCAGCTTGGGGAGAGGCCTCTCTGGAAACACCATATATTTT
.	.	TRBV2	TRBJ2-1	CASSTQNEQFF	TGTGCCAGCAGTACACAAAATGAGCAGTTCTTC